The entry below gives a single T cell receptor beta chain sequence along with its context. Its target is not known. This entry is derived from a study of T cell responses to AZD1222 COVID-19 vaccine. Trimming removed 3 bases from V and 7 bases from J, with 39 bases in between. The CDR3 has 21 residues. Germline CDR1 reads GTSNPN; CDR2 reads SVGIG (reference sequence). General study findings and limits: Recipients of two AZD1222 doses showed rising Spike-specific TCR breadth and depth.

Libraries were prepared by immunoSEQ multiplex PCR; TCRdb keeps only in-frame clonotypes and omits some of them. The table records roughly 180,000 clones, about 93% of them present only once. The V gene is TRBV30, the J gene TRBJ2-5; possibly TRBD1 or TRBD2 for D (5 bases each). The receptor comes from an adult who received the MenACWY meningococcal vaccine as a control. Sequencing used peripheral blood, obtained 28 days after the second dose of the MenACWY control vaccine. CDR3 coding DNA: TGTGCCTGGAGGACGGACTTACCACGTAATAGGACCGGGCGGCCGAGGGGGACCCAGTACTTC. Its translation is CAWRTDLPRNRTGRPRGTQYF. The full variable domain, completed using reference TRBV30 and TRBJ2-5, is SQTIHQWPATLVQPVGSPLSLECTVEGTSNPNLYWYRQAAGRGLQLLFYSVGIGQISSEVPQNLSASRPQDRQFILSSKKLLLSDSGFYLCAWRTDLPRNRTGRPRGTQYFGPGTRLLVL.